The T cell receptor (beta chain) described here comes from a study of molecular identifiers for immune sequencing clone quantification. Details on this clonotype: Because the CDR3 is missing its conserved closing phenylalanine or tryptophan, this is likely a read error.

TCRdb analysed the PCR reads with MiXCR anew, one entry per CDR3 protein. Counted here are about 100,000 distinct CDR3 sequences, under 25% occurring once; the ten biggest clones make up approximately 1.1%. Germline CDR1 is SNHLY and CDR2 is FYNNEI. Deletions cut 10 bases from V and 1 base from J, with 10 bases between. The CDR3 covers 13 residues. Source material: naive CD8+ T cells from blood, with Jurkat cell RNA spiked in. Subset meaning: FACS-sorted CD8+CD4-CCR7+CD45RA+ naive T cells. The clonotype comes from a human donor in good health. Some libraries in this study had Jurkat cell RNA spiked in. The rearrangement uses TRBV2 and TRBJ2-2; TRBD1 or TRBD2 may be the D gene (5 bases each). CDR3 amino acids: CATRDGNTGELFS. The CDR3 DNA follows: TGTGCCACCCGGGACGGGAACACCGGGGAGCTGTTTTCT.